This T cell receptor (beta chain) was retrieved from a study of shared T cell receptors in the human thymus. V was shortened by 0 bases and J by 1 base, with 12 bases between the two germline ends. This CDR3 contains 16 residues. Germline V gene data show CDR1 as SGHVS and CDR2 as FQNEAQ. Assay: immunoSEQ multiplex PCR; the TCRdb copy retains only in-frame clones and omits some. The repertoire consists of 550,000 to 800,000 clones, with approximately 83% occurring once and the leading ten covering approximately 0.01%. These data also formed part of another study, on human thymus T cells. That report adds: The donor group consisted of healthy Finnish infants who were having corrective surgery for congenital heart defects. Thymic samples were excised during corrective heart operations.

Input material: thymocytes. The rearrangement links TRBV7-8 to TRBJ1-1, with D unclear. This receptor was taken from a girl less than two years old with a congenital heart defect. CDR3 residues: CASSLAGWGANTEAFF. The CDR3 bases are TGTGCCAGCAGCTTAGCGGGGTGGGGAGCGAACACTGAAGCTTTCTTT.